This TCR beta chain came from a study of blood T cell repertoires in COVID-19. Across the study: Sites in the United States, Italy and Spain provided acute and convalescent COVID-19 samples.

CDR1 and CDR2 from the germline V gene are SGHTA and FQGNSA. This CDR3 contains 14 residues. With V trimmed by 2 bases and J by 5 bases, 5 bases remained unmatched. Clones were sequenced by immunoSEQ multiplex PCR, and TCRdb holds only the in-frame ones, with some missing. Of approximately 260,000 clones in the sample, about nine tenths were seen once. This chain joins TRBV7-2 and TRBJ1-2; 7 nucleotides agree with TRBD1. This sequence was found in a woman in her twenties or thirties with acute COVID-19. The sample was PBMCs or T cells enriched from blood (not recorded which). The CDR3 bases are TGTGCCAGCAGCTTACAGGGGGTAGAATATGGCTACACCTTC. Amino acid sequence: CASSLQGVEYGYTF.